This entry is about one T cell receptor (beta chain). The target antigen is unknown. The CDR3 end is not reached by the read, which stops 3 residues before it; the germline J gene fills it in. This sample is part of a study of T cells in women clearing cervical HPV infection. The CDR3 sequence is 13 residues long. Germline CDR1 reads SNHLY; CDR2 reads FYNNEI. Trimming cost V 8 bases and J 4 bases, with 13 bases left between them. Notes on the study in general: CIN3+ cases had significantly higher TCR richness than controls; evenness did not differ.

The protocol was immunoSEQ multiplex PCR, while the TCRdb copy is restricted to in-frame clones and leaves out a portion. The sample's table shows around 30,000 clones. MY09/MY11 PCR detected cervical HPV DNA; dot-blot assigned genotypes. The source material was blood buffy coat. The receptor was isolated from a woman aged 18 to 75 with a cervical HPV16 infection that either progressed to CIN3+ or cleared (not recorded which). The chain combines TRBV2 with TRBJ2-3; D gene unclear. Partial CDR3 DNA: TGTGCCAGCGGCATGACATGGTCAGATACG. Its translation is CASGMTWSDT. The full CDR3 protein reads CASGMTWSDTQYF.